The 30 T cell receptor beta chains below were found in one sample sequenced in a study of T cell responses to AZD1222 COVID-19 vaccine (dated by TCRdb to the early 2020s). Library generation was performed with the immunoSEQ multiplex PCR assay. TCRdb provides this immuneACCESS table in a form limited to in-frame rearrangements. Some clones are lacking; in checked studies, under half of them reflect an unresolved V gene, and why the rest are absent is not known. This sample is represented by approximately 150,000 clones; about 89% of them were singletons. The ten largest clonotypes hold approximately 1.3% of the sample. The time point label on this specimen signifies: about 28 days (+/-7) after the second vaccine dose. The source material was peripheral blood, sampled 28 days after the second AZD1222 dose. Receptors originate from an adult who received the AZD1222 COVID-19 vaccine.

The gene calls are TRBV4-1 and TRBJ1-4; D is perhaps TRBD1 (6 bases). The V gene's germline CDR1 is MGHRA and CDR2 YSYEKL. The CDR3 length is 17 residues. Trimming took off 0 bases at V and 7 bases at J, with 18 bases between the two ends. CDR3 residues: CASSQEGGGRLGEKLFF. CDR3 sequence (DNA): TGCGCCAGCAGCCAAGAAGGGGGGGGGCGCTTAGGTGAAAAACTGTTTTTT.

This clone was detected only once. This rearrangement joins TRBV2 to TRBJ2-7; D perhaps matches TRBD1 (5 bases). Looked up from germline, CDR1 is SNHLY and CDR2 is FYNNEI. The CDR3 contains 14 residues. V was clipped by 4 bases and J by 3 bases, with 13 bases between them. The DNA for the CDR3 is TGTGCCAGCAGTGTGGTGACAGCCTACTACGAGCAGTACTTC. Protein sequence: CASSVVTAYYEQYF.

CDR3 residues: CASSLSRTAPNGYTF. CDR3 DNA: TGTGCCAGCAGTTTATCCCGGACCGCACCCAATGGCTACACCTTC. This chain links TRBV28 with TRBJ1-2, with D uncertain. With 1 base removed from V and 6 bases from J, the gap between germline ends came to 15 bases. There are 15 residues in the CDR3. Germline-derived CDR1 and CDR2 are MDHEN and SYDVKM.

CDR3 coding DNA: TGTGCCAGCAGCCTTCCAGGGTCCGGGACCCAGTACTTC. Translation gives CASSLPGSGTQYF. The chain joins TRBV28 to TRBJ2-5, with D maybe TRBD1 (5 bases). The CDR3 loop spans 13 amino acids. Germline-derived CDR1 and CDR2 are MDHEN and SYDVKM. The V end was cut by 6 bases, the J end by 7 bases, with 15 bases between.

V gene TRBV27 combines with J gene TRBJ2-2; the D call may be TRBD1 or TRBD2 (6 bases each). The CDR3 extends over 15 amino acids. Per the germline V gene, CDR1 is MNHEY and CDR2 is SMNVEV (reference sequence). Trimming cost V 2 bases and J 4 bases, with 11 bases left between them. The DNA for the CDR3 is TGTGCCAGCAGTTTACGGGGGCTTGGCACCGGGGAGCTGTTTTTT. Encoded protein: CASSLRGLGTGELFF.

The rearrangement uses TRBV12-3 or TRBV12-4 and TRBJ1-2; D ambiguous. Between the trimmed V and J ends, which lost 6 bases and 4 bases, there was a span of 9 bases. The CDR3 consists of 12 residues. The CDR3 region has the DNA TGTGCCAGCAGCCCTTTTGGCTATGGCTACACCTTC. This translates into CASSPFGYGYTF.

V usage is TRBV6-5 and J usage is TRBJ1-2; D is unclear. This CDR3 is 14 amino acids long. In germline, CDR1 is MNHEY, CDR2 SVGAGI. V was clipped by 6 bases and J by 4 bases, with 15 bases between them. The CDR3 here is CASSPLGSSYGYTF. CDR3 coding DNA: TGTGCCAGCAGCCCGTTAGGCAGTTCCTATGGCTACACCTTC.

The chain is built from TRBV25-1 and TRBJ1-4; D is unresolved. Trimming cost V 4 bases and J 7 bases, with 10 bases left between them. This CDR3 has 13 residues. CDR1 and CDR2 from the germline V gene are MGHDK and SYGVNS. CDR3 in DNA: TGTGCCAGCAGTGGGTCCTATTCTGAAAAACTGTTTTTT. Translation gives CASSGSYSEKLFF. The full variable domain, with the rest looked up from reference TRBV25-1 and TRBJ1-4, is EADIYQTPRYLVIGTGKKITLECSQTMGHDKMYWYQQDPGMELHLIHYSYGVNSTEKGDLSSESTVSRIRTEHFPLTLESARPSHTSQYLCASSGSYSEKLFFGSGTQLSVL.

The rearrangement uses TRBV19 and TRBJ1-1; 8 bases agree with TRBD1. The CDR3 totals 14 residues. Looked up from germline, CDR1 is LNHDA and CDR2 is SQIVND (reference sequence). V shed 7 bases and J 11 bases; nucleotides not matched to a gene: 15. CDR3 residues: CASIDRGGLGSAFF. DNA of the CDR3: TGTGCCAGTATTGACAGGGGTGGTTTGGGATCGGCTTTCTTT.

J is TRBJ1-2 and V is TRBV7-9; the D gene is possibly TRBD1 (5 bases). Germline CDR1 SEHNR, CDR2 FQNEAQ (reference sequence). CDR3 length equals 15 residues. Trimming stripped 4 bases from V and 3 bases from J, with 15 bases between. The CDR3 DNA reads TGTGCCAGCAGCTCTTCGGGACGAGGGGACTATGGCTACACCTTC. Amino acids: CASSSSGRGDYGYTF.

The chain combines TRBV18 with TRBJ1-3; 7 bases agree with TRBD1. CDR1 and CDR2 from the germline V gene are KGHSH and LQKENI. The CDR3 is 15 amino acids. The V segment lost 2 bases and the J segment 7 bases; nucleotides outside the gene matches: 8. DNA for the CDR3: TGTGCCAGCTCACCAGGCCGACAGGGATGGAACACCATATATTTT. This encodes CASSPGRQGWNTIYF. Drawing the rest from reference TRBV18 and TRBJ1-3, the complete variable domain is NAGVMQNPRHLVRRRGQEARLRCSPMKGHSHVYWYRQLPEEGLKFMVYLQKENIIDESGMPKERFSAEFPKEGPSILRIQQVVRGDSAAYFCASSPGRQGWNTIYFGEGSWLTVV.

The rearrangement joins TRBV18 to TRBJ2-4; TRBD1 agrees at 9 bases. In germline, CDR1 is KGHSH, CDR2 LQKENI. The CDR3 is made up of 15 amino acids. V lost 4 bases, J lost 8 bases, and 9 bases stayed unmatched. The CDR3 region is CASSLRQGDRDIQYF. The CDR3 nucleotides are TGTGCCAGCTCACTCCGACAGGGGGATAGGGACATTCAGTACTTC.

This clone was found once. The chain recombines TRBV7-6 with TRBJ1-3, with D unresolved. V gave up 1 base and J gave up 3 bases, with 4 bases separating them. The CDR3 totals 13 residues. Germline V gives CDR1 SGHVS, CDR2 FNYEAQ. CDR3 protein: CASSLEIGNTIYF. The CDR3 region has the DNA TGTGCCAGCAGCTTAGAAATTGGAAACACCATATATTTT.

CDR3 protein: CASSLSIRLADSYEQYF. CDR3 sequence (DNA): TGTGCCAGCAGTTTATCGATCAGACTAGCGGACTCCTACGAGCAGTACTTC. This chain uses TRBV27 with TRBJ2-7; 9 positions match TRBD2. This CDR3 contains 17 residues. Germline V lookup: CDR1 MNHEY, CDR2 SMNVEV (reference sequence). Losses at the gene ends were 0 bases for V and 0 bases for J; bases not matched to a gene: 6.

The gene calls are TRBV14 and TRBJ2-3; 7 bases are shared with TRBD1. Germline assignment: CDR1 SGHDN and CDR2 FVKESK. CDR3 length equals 22 residues. V shed 0 bases, J shed 1 base, and the junction held 22 bases outside the gene matches. The CDR3 protein is CASSQEKVATGFDWSGTDTQYF. The CDR3 coding sequence is TGTGCCAGCAGCCAAGAGAAGGTGGCGACAGGGTTTGATTGGTCTGGCACAGATACGCAGTATTTT.

The chain employs TRBV19 and TRBJ1-3; TRBD1 is a possible D gene (6 bases). The CDR3 contains 13 residues. Trimming left V 9 bases short and J 2 bases short, with 11 bases between. Germline V CDR1 and CDR2: LNHDA, SQIVND (reference sequence). The CDR3 sequence is CASSRQAGNTIYF. The CDR3 DNA sequence: TGTGCCAGCAGCAGACAGGCTGGAAACACCATATATTTT.

This sequence joins TRBV7-8 and TRBJ2-2, with D perhaps TRBD1 (5 bases). The CDR3 sequence is 14 residues long. Germline CDR1 SGHVS, CDR2 FQNEAQ. Trimming cost V 2 bases and J 5 bases, with 9 bases left between them. This CDR3 reads CASSLQGMTGELFF. In DNA form, the CDR3 reads TGTGCCAGCAGCTTACAGGGTATGACCGGGGAGCTGTTTTTT.

This clone occurred a few times. V and J are TRBV3-1 (or the pseudogene TRBV3-2) and TRBJ2-1, with 7 bases fitting TRBD1. Germline V CDR1 and CDR2: LGHDT, YNNKEL (reference sequence). CDR3 length equals 14 residues. Trimming at V came to 3 bases and at J to 3 bases, leaving 2 bases not matched to a gene. This CDR3 reads CASSHAGGYNEQFF. CDR3 bases: TGTGCCAGCAGCCACGCAGGGGGCTACAATGAGCAGTTCTTC.

The J gene is TRBJ2-3, the V gene TRBV4-2; the match to TRBD2 covers 12 bases. Germline trimming cut 2 bases from V and 6 bases from J; bases unmatched to any gene: 9. The CDR3 totals 17 residues. The germline gives CDR1 LGHNA, CDR2 YNFKEQ. The CDR3 loop is CASSQPPGTSGLDTQYF. In DNA form, the CDR3 reads TGTGCCAGCAGCCAACCCCCGGGGACTAGCGGGCTTGATACGCAGTATTTT.

The J gene is TRBJ1-5, the V gene TRBV18; 8 positions match TRBD1. The CDR3 is made up of 17 amino acids. The germline CDR1 and CDR2 sequences are KGHSH and LQKENI. The V gene end was trimmed by 2 bases and the J gene end by 2 bases; junction bases not matched to a gene: 8. As DNA, the CDR3 is TGTGCCAGCTCACCATCATCAGGGGGCGTCGGCAATCAGCCCCAGCATTTT. It specifies CASSPSSGGVGNQPQHF.

The rearrangement joins TRBV12-3 or TRBV12-4 to TRBJ1-3; D uncertain. This CDR3 is 12 amino acids long. V lost 2 bases and J 4 bases, leaving 3 bases between the germline ends. The CDR3 DNA is TGTGCCAGCAGTTTAAACGGAAACACCATATATTTT. This codes for CASSLNGNTIYF.

This sequence joins TRBV27 and TRBJ2-2; unclear D gene. Germline CDR1 reads MNHEY; CDR2 reads SMNVEV (reference sequence). V was clipped by 2 bases and J by 6 bases, with 4 bases between them. This CDR3 has 12 amino acids. CDR3 sequence: CASSLQPGELFF. The CDR3 DNA sequence: TGTGCCAGCAGTTTACAGCCCGGGGAGCTGTTTTTT.

This chain's CDR3 is CASVARDRGYEQYF. DNA for the CDR3: TGTGCCAGCGTTGCCAGGGACAGAGGATACGAGCAGTACTTC. The V call is TRBV28, the J call TRBJ2-7; TRBD1 matches 7 bases. This CDR3 is built from 14 residues. J gave up 4 bases and V 8 bases, and 11 bases lay outside the gene matches. Germline V gives CDR1 MDHEN, CDR2 SYDVKM. The full variable domain, completed using reference TRBV28 and TRBJ2-7, is DVKVTQSSRYLVKRTGEKVFLECVQDMDHENMFWYRQDPGLGLRLIYFSYDVKMKEKGDIPEGYSVSREKKERFSLILESASTNQTSMYLCASVARDRGYEQYFGPGTRLTVT.

This chain connects TRBV24-1 to TRBJ2-7; 8 bases match TRBD1. Germline values: CDR1 KGHDR, CDR2 SFDVKD. This CDR3 contains 17 residues. V shed 2 bases and J 3 bases; nucleotides not matched to a gene: 11. The CDR3: CATSDSPGTGGIYEQYF. The CDR3 DNA follows: TGTGCCACCAGTGATTCTCCAGGGACAGGAGGAATCTACGAGCAGTACTTC.

This chain links TRBV14 with TRBJ1-6; D perhaps matches TRBD1 (6 bases). The germline V gene has CDR1 SGHDN and CDR2 FVKESK. The ends were cut back, 3 bases at V and 6 bases at J, with 24 bases in the middle. This CDR3 is built from 19 residues. CDR3 protein: CASSHYRDSGSEFNSPLHF. CDR3 bases: TGTGCCAGCAGCCACTACAGGGATAGCGGCTCCGAGTTTAATTCACCCCTCCACTTT. The full variable domain, completed using reference TRBV14 and TRBJ1-6, is EAGVTQFPSHSVIEKGQTVTLRCDPISGHDNLYWYRRVMGKEIKFLLHFVKESKQDESGMPNNRFLAERTGGTYSTLKVQPAELEDSGVYFCASSHYRDSGSEFNSPLHFGNGTRLTVT.

Written as DNA, the CDR3 is TGTGCCAGCAGTTTATTGGCTAGCGGGGGGGCAAAGGAGTACTTC. The encoded protein is CASSLLASGGAKEYF. The chain joins TRBV27 to TRBJ2-5; 12 nucleotides align to TRBD2. J gave up 12 bases and V 1 base, and 9 bases lay outside the gene matches. The CDR3 extends over 15 amino acids. CDR1 is MNHEY and CDR2 is SMNVEV in the germline V gene (reference sequence).

The V call is TRBV5-4, the J call TRBJ1-2; D gene ambiguous. Per germline, CDR1 SGHNT and CDR2 YYREEE (reference sequence). Trimming took off 1 base at V and 5 bases at J, with 15 bases between the two ends. CDR3 length equals 15 residues. CDR3 sequence reads: CASSLKVSRGYGYTF. For the CDR3, the DNA is TGTGCCAGCAGCTTGAAGGTTTCCCGAGGATATGGCTACACCTTC.

In the case of this clone: An end of the junction differs from the germline gene, which may be a read error. The J gene is TRBJ2-3, the V gene TRBV3-1 (or the pseudogene TRBV3-2); a weak D match, TRBD1 (6 bases). Germline V CDR1 and CDR2: LGHDT, YNNKEL (reference sequence). The length of the CDR3 is 15 residues. The DNA for the CDR3 is TGTGCCAGCAGCCAAGGGGACACGAGCACGGATACGCAGTATTTT. It specifies CASSQGDTSTDTQYF.

This clone was seen a single time. The chain recombines TRBV6-5 with TRBJ2-7; weak D call: TRBD2 (6 bases). Looked up from germline, CDR1 is MNHEY and CDR2 is SVGAGI. The length of the CDR3 is 13 residues. Trimming took 6 bases from V and 6 from J, leaving 15 bases between them. This CDR3 is CASSGIRGGEQYF. The CDR3 region has the DNA TGTGCCAGCAGCGGGATAAGGGGAGGCGAGCAGTACTTC.

The rearrangement uses TRBV6-2 or TRBV6-3 and TRBJ1-2; D ambiguous. The CDR3 extends over 12 amino acids. Trimming shortened V by 4 bases and J by 6 bases, and 9 bases separated the two germline ends. Germline assignment: CDR1 MNHEY and CDR2 SVGEGT. This CDR3 is CASSSGYDGYTF. The CDR3 DNA sequence: TGTGCCAGCAGTTCCGGCTATGATGGCTACACCTTC.